The clone carrying this TCR beta chain was seen a handful of times. Its antigen is as yet unknown. Trimming removed 2 bases at V and 7 bases at J, with 11 bases between. This CDR3 has 14 amino acids. Germline V gene sequence: CDR1 LGHDT, CDR2 YNNKEL (reference sequence). The data originate from a study of blood T cells in healthy people across ages. Study-wide points: Higher naive T cell percentage went strongly together with higher TCR beta diversity.

With a J-beta primer mix and a sample-barcoded 5' primer, a second PCR ran about 7 to 12 cycles. With 12 random nucleotides, a template-switch adaptor tagged each individual cDNA molecule. Via MiXCR, TCRdb re-called the 5' RACE reads, giving one row per CDR3 protein. The sample carries 1.4 million to 1.5 million distinct CDR3 sequences, approximately 38% recorded once. The source material was blood. The receptor was isolated from a woman aged 18-29 years in good health. This chain links TRBV3-1 with TRBJ2-2, with D tentatively TRBD2 (6 bases). CDR3 nucleotides: TGTGCCAGCAGCCAAATAGCGGCCGGCGGGGAGCTGTTTTTT. It is translated as CASSQIAAGGELFF.